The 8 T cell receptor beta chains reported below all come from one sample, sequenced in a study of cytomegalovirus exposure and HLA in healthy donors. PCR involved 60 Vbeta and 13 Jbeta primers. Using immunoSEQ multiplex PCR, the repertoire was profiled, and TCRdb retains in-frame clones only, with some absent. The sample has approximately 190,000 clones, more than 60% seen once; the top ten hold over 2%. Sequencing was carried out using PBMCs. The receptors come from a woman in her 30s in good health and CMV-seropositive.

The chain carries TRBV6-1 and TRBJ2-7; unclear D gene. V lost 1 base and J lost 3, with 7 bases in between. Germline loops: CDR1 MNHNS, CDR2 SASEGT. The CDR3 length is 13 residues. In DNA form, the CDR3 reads TGTGCCAGCAGTGAAGACAGCCACTACGAGCAGTACTTC. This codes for CASSEDSHYEQYF.

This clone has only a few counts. The chain's CDR3 is CASSQTPTKNEKLFF. CDR3 coding DNA: TGCGCCAGCAGCCAAACCCCAACAAAAAATGAAAAACTGTTTTTT. The chain uses TRBV5-1 and TRBJ1-4; the D is unclear. Germline V gene sequence: CDR1 SGHRS, CDR2 YFSETQ. Trimming left V 4 bases short and J 5 bases short, with 15 bases between. The CDR3 contains 15 residues.

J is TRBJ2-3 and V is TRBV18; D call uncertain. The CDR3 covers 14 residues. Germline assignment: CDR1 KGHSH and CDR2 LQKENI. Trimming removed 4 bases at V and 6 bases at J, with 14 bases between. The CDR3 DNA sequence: TGTGCCAGCTCACACCGAGAGGATTGGGATACGCAGTATTTT. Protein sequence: CASSHREDWDTQYF.

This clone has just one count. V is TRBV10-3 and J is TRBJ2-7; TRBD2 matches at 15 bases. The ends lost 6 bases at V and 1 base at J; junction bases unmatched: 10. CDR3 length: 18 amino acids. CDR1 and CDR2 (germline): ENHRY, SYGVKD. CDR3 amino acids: CAISQMGLAGGGSYEQYF. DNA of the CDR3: TGTGCCATCAGCCAGATGGGACTAGCGGGAGGAGGGTCCTACGAGCAGTACTTC.

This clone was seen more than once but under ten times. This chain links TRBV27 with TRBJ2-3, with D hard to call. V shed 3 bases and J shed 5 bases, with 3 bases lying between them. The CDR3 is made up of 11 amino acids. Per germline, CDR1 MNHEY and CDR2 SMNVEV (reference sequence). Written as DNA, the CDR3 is TGTGCCAGCAGTTTTCGAGATACGCAGTATTTT. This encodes CASSFRDTQYF.

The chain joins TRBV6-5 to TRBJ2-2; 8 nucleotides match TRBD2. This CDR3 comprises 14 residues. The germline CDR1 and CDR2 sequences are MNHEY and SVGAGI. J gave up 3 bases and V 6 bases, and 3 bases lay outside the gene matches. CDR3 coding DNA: TGTGCCAGCAGACTAGCGGTAGACACCGGGGAGCTGTTTTTT. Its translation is CASRLAVDTGELFF.

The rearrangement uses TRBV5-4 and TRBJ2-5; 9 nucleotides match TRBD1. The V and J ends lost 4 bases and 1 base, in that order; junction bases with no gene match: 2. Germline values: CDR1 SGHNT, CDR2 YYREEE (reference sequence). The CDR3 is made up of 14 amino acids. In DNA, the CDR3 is TGTGCCAGCAGCCCGACAGGGGGCCAAGAGACCCAGTACTTC. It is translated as CASSPTGGQETQYF.

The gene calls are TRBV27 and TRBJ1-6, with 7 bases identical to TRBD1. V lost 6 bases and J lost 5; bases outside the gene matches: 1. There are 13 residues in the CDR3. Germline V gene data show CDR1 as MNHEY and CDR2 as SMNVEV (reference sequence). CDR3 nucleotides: TGTGCCAGCAGGGGACAGAATAATTCACCCCTCCACTTT. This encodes CASRGQNNSPLHF.